These 9 T cell receptor beta chains originate from one sample sequenced in a study of cytomegalovirus exposure and HLA in healthy donors. Method: immunoSEQ multiplex PCR; TCRdb's copy keeps in-frame clones and lacks some. Altogether roughly 50,000 clones are present, about 88% being singletons, with the ten largest covering 1% to 1.2%. Specimen: PBMCs. The receptors here all came from a man aged 18 to 29 in good health and CMV-seronegative.

Points on this clone: The final CDR3 position lacks the conserved phenylalanine or tryptophan, pointing to a likely read error. The DNA is omitted, as the CDR3 cannot be located on it reliably, and the CDR3 follows TCRdb's listing. This chain connects TRBV20-1 to TRBJ2-3; TRBD2, the table's D call, was not compared with the DNA. The CDR3 sequence runs 10 residues, both termini included. The germline V gene encodes CDR1 DFQATT and CDR2 SNEGSKA (reference sequence). CDR3: CSARGTSVGI.

This chain connects TRBV23-1 to TRBJ2-3, with TRBD1 matching over 7 bases. TRBV23-1 is treated as an ORF (open reading frame) with a function not yet certain. V was pared by 6 bases and J by 2 bases, with 8 bases of the junction left unmatched. The CDR3 sequence is 15 residues long. CDR3: CASSRTGVVTDTQYF. CDR3 nucleotides: TGCGCCAGCAGCCGAACAGGGGTAGTCACAGATACGCAGTATTTT.

The chain employs TRBV27 and TRBJ2-1; 11 bases fit TRBD2. This CDR3 comprises 17 residues. V trimming: 4 bases; J trimming: 2 bases; junction bases outside the gene matches: 7. Germline lookup yields CDR1 MNHEY and CDR2 SMNVEV (reference sequence). CDR3 in amino acids: CASSSAGTSGTYNEQFF. CDR3 DNA sequence: TGTGCCAGCAGTTCAGCCGGGACTAGCGGTACCTACAATGAGCAGTTCTTC.

The V gene is TRBV7-9, the J gene TRBJ2-3; 11 positions agree with TRBD1. The CDR3 is made up of 15 amino acids. V was clipped by 5 bases and J by 5 bases; unmatched bases: 6. Looked up from germline, CDR1 is SEHNR and CDR2 is FQNEAQ (reference sequence). DNA of the CDR3: TGTGCCAGCAGCCCCGGACAGGGGGCAAGAGATACGCAGTATTTT. Its protein is CASSPGQGARDTQYF.

The V call is TRBV6-5, the J call TRBJ1-3; no definite D call. In germline, CDR1 is MNHEY, CDR2 SVGAGI. Trimming left V 5 bases short and J 2 bases short, with 10 bases between. The CDR3 covers 14 residues. CDR3 sequence: CASSEVVPGNTIYF. Here the CDR3 DNA reads TGTGCCAGCAGTGAAGTAGTACCTGGAAACACCATATATTTT.

The V gene is TRBV7-9, the J gene TRBJ2-2; 8 nucleotides agree with TRBD2. After removal of 3 bases from V and 6 bases from J, the junction contained 6 bases not matched to a gene. This CDR3 region has 15 residues. Germline CDR1 reads SEHNR; CDR2 reads FQNEAQ (reference sequence). In DNA, the CDR3 is TGTGCCAGCAGCTTGGGGCGGGAGGCGGCCGGGGAGCTGTTTTTT. Its protein product is CASSLGREAAGELFF.

This chain uses TRBV28 with TRBJ1-2; 8 positions agree with TRBD1. The CDR3 spans 12 residues. V shed 6 bases, J shed 5 bases, and the junction held 2 bases outside the gene matches. From germline, CDR1 is MDHEN and CDR2 SYDVKM. The CDR3 DNA reads TGTGCCAGCAGCAGGGGGCAATATGGCTACACCTTC. It codes for CASSRGQYGYTF.

This clone has a single count. The V call is TRBV28, the J call TRBJ1-5, with D uncertain. V was pared by 7 bases and J by 7 bases, with 20 bases between. Germline-derived CDR1 and CDR2 are MDHEN and SYDVKM. The CDR3 consists of 15 residues. CDR3 amino acids: CASTTAGTDWQPQHF. The CDR3 DNA reads as TGTGCCAGCACTACCGCGGGTACTGACTGGCAGCCCCAGCATTTT.

A single count supports this clone. CDR3 residues: CASSVDNTPPYEQYF. The DNA of the CDR3 is TGTGCCAGCAGCGTGGACAATACCCCCCCCTACGAGCAGTACTTC. V is TRBV5-6 and J is TRBJ2-7, with D possibly TRBD1 on 5 matching bases. V lost 4 bases to trimming and J lost 2 bases, with 16 bases between them. Germline V lookup: CDR1 SGHDT, CDR2 YYEEEE. The CDR3 sequence is 15 residues long. Filled out from reference TRBV5-6 and TRBJ2-7, the complete variable domain reads DAGVTQSPTHLIKTRGQQVTLRCSPKSGHDTVSWYQQALGQGPQFIFQYYEEEERQRGNFPDRFSGHQFPNYSSELNVNALLLGDSALYLCASSVDNTPPYEQYFGPGTRLTVT.